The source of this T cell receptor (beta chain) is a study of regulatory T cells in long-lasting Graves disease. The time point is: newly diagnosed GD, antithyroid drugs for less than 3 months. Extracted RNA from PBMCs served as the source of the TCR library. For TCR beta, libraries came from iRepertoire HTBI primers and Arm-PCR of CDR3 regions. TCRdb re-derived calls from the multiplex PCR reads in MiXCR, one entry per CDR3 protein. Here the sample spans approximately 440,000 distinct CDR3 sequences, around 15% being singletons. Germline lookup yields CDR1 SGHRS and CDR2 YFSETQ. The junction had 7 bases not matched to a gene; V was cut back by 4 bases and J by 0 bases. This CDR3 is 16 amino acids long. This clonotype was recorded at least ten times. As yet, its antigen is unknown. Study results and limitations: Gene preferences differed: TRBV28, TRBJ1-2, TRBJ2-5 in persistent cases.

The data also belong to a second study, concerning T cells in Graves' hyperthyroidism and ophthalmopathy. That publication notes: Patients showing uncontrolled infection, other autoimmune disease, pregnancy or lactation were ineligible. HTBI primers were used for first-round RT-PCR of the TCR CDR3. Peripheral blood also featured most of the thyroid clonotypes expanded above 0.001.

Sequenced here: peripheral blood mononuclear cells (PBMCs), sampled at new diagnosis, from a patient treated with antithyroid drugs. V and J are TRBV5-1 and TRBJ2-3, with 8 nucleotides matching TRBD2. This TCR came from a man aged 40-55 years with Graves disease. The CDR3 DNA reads TGCGCCAGCAGCCCGACTTCTAGCGGGAGCACAGATACGCAGTATTTT. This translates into CASSPTSSGSTDTQYF. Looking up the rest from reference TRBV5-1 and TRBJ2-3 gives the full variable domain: KAGVTQTPRYLIKTRGQQVTLSCSPISGHRSVSWYQQTPGQGLQFLFEYFSETQRNKGNFPGRFSGRQFSNSRSEMNVSTLELGDSALYLCASSPTSSGSTDTQYFGPGTRLTVL.